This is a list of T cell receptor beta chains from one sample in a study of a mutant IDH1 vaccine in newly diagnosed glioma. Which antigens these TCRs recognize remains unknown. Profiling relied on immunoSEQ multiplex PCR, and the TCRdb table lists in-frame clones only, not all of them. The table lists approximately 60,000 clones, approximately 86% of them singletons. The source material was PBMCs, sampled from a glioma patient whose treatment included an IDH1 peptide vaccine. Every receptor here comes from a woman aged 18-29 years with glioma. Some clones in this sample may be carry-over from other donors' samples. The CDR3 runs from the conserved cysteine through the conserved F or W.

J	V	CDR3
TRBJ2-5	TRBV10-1	CASSPSGSGRETQYF
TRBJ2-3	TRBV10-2	CASSESLSTDTQYF
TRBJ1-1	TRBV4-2	CASSRDRGPTEAFF
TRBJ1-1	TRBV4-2	CASSQVRNTEAFF
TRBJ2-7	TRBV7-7	CASSSGQGVNYEQYF
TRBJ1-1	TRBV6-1	CASSGHAIMNTEAFF
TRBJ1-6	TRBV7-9	CASSLGTALNSPLHF
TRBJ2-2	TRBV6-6	CASSTGTSGRELFF
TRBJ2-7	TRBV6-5	CASSHPLGQGYEQYF
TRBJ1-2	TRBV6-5	CASSYYGSNYGYTF
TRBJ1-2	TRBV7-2	CASSLGQGSGYTF
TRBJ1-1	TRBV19	CASSKGEATEAFF
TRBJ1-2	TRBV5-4	CASSLVGASYGYTF
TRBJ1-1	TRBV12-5	CASSGQGNTEAFF
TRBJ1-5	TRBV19	CASSMSGAGQPQHF
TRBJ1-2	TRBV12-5	CASGPLRGGYTF
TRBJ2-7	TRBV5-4	CASSLARGGSSYEQYF
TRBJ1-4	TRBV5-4	CASSLGDSGGEKLFF
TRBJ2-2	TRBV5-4	CASSFRLANTGELFF
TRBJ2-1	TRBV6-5	CASRRGPAYNEQFF
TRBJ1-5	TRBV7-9	CASSLARGASQRQHF
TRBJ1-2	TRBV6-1	CATGDRPTNYGYTF
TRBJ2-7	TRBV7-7	CASSLGAGAYEQYF
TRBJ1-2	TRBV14	CASSQDGQGTRGFPYGYTF
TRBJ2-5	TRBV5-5	CASSLVPANQETQYF